Shown below are 20 T cell receptor beta chains from a single sample sequenced in a study of OX40 agonist ivuxolimab in advanced cancers. Sequencing was performed with immunoSEQ multiplex PCR; in TCRdb, only in-frame clones are kept and a portion is missing. The table lists over 55,000 clones, more than 70% of them singletons. The sequences come from CD4+ or CD8+ T cells sorted from blood, collected in a trial of the OX40 agonist ivuxolimab. All receptors come from an adult with an advanced solid tumor such as melanoma, head and neck, liver or kidney cancer.

The chain is built from TRBV11-3 and TRBJ2-5; D may correspond to TRBD1 or TRBD2 (5 bases each). Germline CDR1 and CDR2: SGHNT and YENEEA. The CDR3 is 14 amino acids. Trimming left V 5 bases short and J 3 bases short, with 13 bases between. The CDR3, as DNA: TGTGCCAGCAGCCCACCGGGGCGAAAAGAGACCCAGTACTTC. Translating gives CASSPPGRKETQYF.

The rearrangement uses TRBV6-1 and TRBJ2-7, with D perhaps TRBD2 (6 bases). This CDR3 has 14 amino acids. Germline V lookup: CDR1 MNHNS, CDR2 SASEGT. Trimming removed 5 bases from V and 0 bases from J, with 11 bases in between. The CDR3 loop reads CASSWTKSSYEQYF. The CDR3 region has the DNA TGTGCCAGCAGTTGGACTAAAAGCTCCTACGAGCAGTACTTC.

The chain employs TRBV9 and TRBJ2-7; 10 bases align to TRBD2. Per germline, CDR1 SGDLS and CDR2 YYNGEE. J lost 2 bases, V lost 0 bases, and 11 bases had no gene match. CDR3 length: 18 residues. The CDR3 DNA reads TGTGCCAGCAGCGTAGGGACTAGCGGCAGGAGGGGGGCCTACGAGCAGTACTTC. It specifies CASSVGTSGRRGAYEQYF.

This clone was observed a single time. The chain combines TRBV6-5 with TRBJ1-3; D call uncertain. With 6 bases removed from V and 0 bases from J, the gap between germline ends came to 3 bases. The germline V gene encodes CDR1 MNHEY and CDR2 SVGAGI. The CDR3 has 12 amino acids. The CDR3 protein is CASRSSGNTIYF. In nucleotides, the CDR3 is TGTGCCAGCAGGAGCTCTGGAAACACCATATATTTT.

V and J are TRBV2 and TRBJ2-7; 8 bases line up with TRBD1. J lost 1 base, V lost 6 bases, and 5 bases had no gene match. The length of the CDR3 is 14 residues. Germline V gene data show CDR1 as SNHLY and CDR2 as FYNNEI. CDR3 DNA sequence: TGTGCCAGCAGAAGGACAGGGTGGTCCTACGAGCAGTACTTC. This translates into CASRRTGWSYEQYF.

The V call is TRBV6-1, the J call TRBJ2-7; 8 bases match TRBD1. Trimming took 6 bases from V and 3 from J; bases not matched to a gene: 10. Looked up from germline, CDR1 is MNHNS and CDR2 is SASEGT. The CDR3 has 15 residues. The CDR3 spells CASRAGLDRVYEQYF. In DNA form, the CDR3 reads TGTGCCAGCAGAGCAGGCTTGGACAGGGTCTACGAGCAGTACTTC.

The gene calls are TRBV4-1 and TRBJ1-2; D is uncertain. The CDR3 is 15 residues long. Trimming pared 4 bases from V and 2 bases from J, leaving 14 bases between. Germline CDR1 and CDR2: MGHRA and YSYEKL. CDR3 amino acids: CASSLRMGGNYGYTF. The CDR3 region has the DNA TGCGCCAGCAGCCTCCGCATGGGAGGAAACTATGGCTACACCTTC.

J is TRBJ2-7 and V is TRBV7-9; D uncertain. The V gene lost 4 bases and the J gene lost 0 bases, with 19 bases spanning the gap. The length of the CDR3 is 17 residues. Germline V gives CDR1 SEHNR, CDR2 FQNEAQ (reference sequence). CDR3 in amino acids: CASSSPPGGLSSYEQYF. In nucleotides, the CDR3 is TGTGCCAGCAGCTCGCCCCCCGGCGGTTTAAGCTCCTACGAGCAGTACTTC.

This sequence joins TRBV30 and TRBJ1-2, with TRBD1 matching 7 bases. The J segment lost 8 bases and the V segment lost 2 bases, leaving 11 bases of the junction unmatched. CDR1 and CDR2 from the germline V gene are GTSNPN and SVGIG (reference sequence). This CDR3 spans 14 amino acids. The CDR3 nucleotides read TGTGCCTGGAGTCCACAGGGGAGATCTCAGGGCTACACCTTC. Translation gives CAWSPQGRSQGYTF.

V gene TRBV19 combines with J gene TRBJ1-1; 7 nucleotides match TRBD1. CDR1 is LNHDA and CDR2 is SQIVND in the germline V gene (reference sequence). This CDR3 contains 15 residues. V lost 4 bases, J lost 3 bases, and 8 bases stayed unmatched. This CDR3 is CASSTTGPADTEAFF. In DNA, the CDR3 is TGTGCCAGTAGTACGACAGGGCCGGCGGACACTGAAGCTTTCTTT.

The V and J genes are TRBV10-3 and TRBJ1-2; 8 nucleotides align to TRBD1. The CDR3 is 14 amino acids. V shed 6 bases, J shed 2 bases, and the junction held 5 bases outside the gene matches. Germline V gene data show CDR1 as ENHRY and CDR2 as SYGVKD. CDR3 coding DNA: TGTGCCATCAGGGGGACAGGTTCAAACTATGGCTACACCTTC. Protein sequence: CAIRGTGSNYGYTF.

The rearrangement uses TRBV7-2 and TRBJ1-6; unclear D gene. Trimming removed 0 bases at V and 7 bases at J, with 7 bases between. Germline V gene lookup returns CDR1 SGHTA and CDR2 FQGNSA. The CDR3 covers 14 residues. CDR3 sequence: CASSLAGLNSPLHF. CDR3 coding DNA: TGTGCCAGCAGCTTAGCTGGGCTAAATTCACCCCTCCACTTT.

This rearrangement joins TRBV4-1 to TRBJ2-5, with TRBD1 matching 8 bases. V shed 0 bases and J 6 bases; nucleotides not matched to a gene: 6. CDR1 and CDR2 from the germline V gene are MGHRA and YSYEKL. The CDR3 loop spans 15 amino acids. In DNA form, the CDR3 reads TGCGCCAGCAGCCAAGATATCGCAGGGGGCAAGACCCAGTACTTC. Residues: CASSQDIAGGKTQYF.

The chain uses TRBV6-1 and TRBJ1-5; D might be TRBD1 (6 bases). The germline V gene has CDR1 MNHNS and CDR2 SASEGT. The CDR3 totals 13 residues. Between the trimmed V and J ends, which lost 3 bases and 7 bases, there was a span of 10 bases. CDR3 loop: CASSEGHDQPQHF. The CDR3 DNA sequence: TGTGCCAGCAGTGAGGGACATGACCAGCCCCAGCATTTT.

The chain carries TRBV29-1 and TRBJ1-2; tentatively, D is TRBD1 (5 bases). Between the trimmed V and J ends, which lost 3 bases and 6 bases, there was a span of 17 bases. Germline V gene lookup returns CDR1 SQVTM and CDR2 ANQGSEA. This CDR3 has 14 amino acids. CDR3 in DNA: TGCAGCGTTGAGTTGGCAGGGAGGAGGGATGGCTACACCTTC. Its translation: CSVELAGRRDGYTF.

The chain recombines TRBV25-1 with TRBJ2-3; 9 bases map to TRBD1. Germline loops: CDR1 MGHDK, CDR2 SYGVNS. Losses at the gene ends were 2 bases for V and 0 bases for J; bases not matched to a gene: 0. This CDR3 is 15 amino acids long. CDR3 nucleotides: TGTGCCAGCAGTGAAGGGACAGGGAGCACAGATACGCAGTATTTT. This translates into CASSEGTGSTDTQYF.

The chain is built from TRBV27 and TRBJ1-2; the D is unclear. There are 13 residues in the CDR3. CDR1 is MNHEY, CDR2 SMNVEV, per germline (reference sequence). Deletions cut 4 bases from V and 6 bases from J, with 12 bases between. CDR3 in amino acids: CASSSPPLDGYTF. The CDR3 DNA reads TGTGCCAGCAGTTCTCCCCCCCTAGATGGCTACACCTTC.

The chain couples TRBV5-1 to TRBJ1-2; 10 bases align to TRBD1. The CDR3 covers 15 residues. V was pared by 4 bases and J by 3 bases, with 6 bases of the junction left unmatched. From germline, CDR1 is SGHRS and CDR2 YFSETQ. CDR3 bases: TGCGCCAGCAGCCCCGACAGGGGGCTAGACTATGGCTACACCTTC. It specifies CASSPDRGLDYGYTF.

This clone was seen a single time. The gene calls are TRBV7-2 and TRBJ2-1; D unresolved. Germline V gene data show CDR1 as SGHTA and CDR2 as FQGNSA. V lost 5 bases to trimming and J lost 0 bases, with 11 bases between them. The CDR3 spans 15 residues. The CDR3 nucleotides are TGTGCCAGCAGCCCACAATCGAGCTCCTACAATGAGCAGTTCTTC. Encoded protein: CASSPQSSSYNEQFF.

The gene calls are TRBV6-5 and TRBJ2-5; 7 bases line up with TRBD2. Germline assignment: CDR1 MNHEY and CDR2 SVGAGI. Trimming took 4 bases from V and 4 from J; bases not matched to a gene: 6. This CDR3 spans 14 amino acids. The CDR3 DNA follows: TGTGCCAGCAGTTCCCCGGGGGGAGCAGAGACCCAGTACTTC. It is translated as CASSSPGGAETQYF.